A single sample gave rise to the 5 T cell receptor beta chains below, sequenced in a study of blood T cell repertoires in COVID-19. Method: immunoSEQ multiplex PCR; TCRdb's copy keeps in-frame clones and lacks some. The sample records under 300,000 clones, more than 85% being singletons. Sequenced sample: PBMCs or T cells enriched from blood (not recorded which). The receptor set was obtained from a man aged 35 to 55 who had recovered from COVID-19.

The J gene is TRBJ1-1, the V gene TRBV19; the match to TRBD1 covers 8 bases. Unmatched junction bases numbered 18, after V lost 5 bases and J lost 7 bases. The CDR3 covers 17 residues. In germline, CDR1 is LNHDA, CDR2 SQIVND (reference sequence). For the CDR3, the DNA is TGTGCCAGTAGTGCGCCGCACACTACAGGGGGAAGGGATGAAGCTTTCTTT. Its protein is CASSAPHTTGGRDEAFF.

J is TRBJ2-7 and V is TRBV18, with D possibly being TRBD1 (6 bases). This CDR3 spans 15 amino acids. Trimming shortened V by 6 bases and J by 2 bases, and 17 bases separated the two germline ends. Germline CDR1 reads KGHSH; CDR2 reads LQKENI. Written as DNA, the CDR3 is TGTGCCAGCTCTCCGTCCGGGGCAGGGGCCTACGAGCAGTACTTC. This encodes CASSPSGAGAYEQYF.

The gene calls are TRBV3-1 (or the pseudogene TRBV3-2) and TRBJ2-1, with a tentative D call TRBD1 (6 bases). The CDR3 runs 15 residues. Deletions cut 1 base from V and 6 bases from J, with 13 bases between. CDR1 and CDR2 (germline): LGHDT, YNNKEL (reference sequence). The CDR3 protein is CASSQGQQGFNEQFF. The CDR3 nucleotides are TGTGCCAGCAGCCAAGGGCAACAGGGTTTCAATGAGCAGTTCTTC.

The chain carries TRBV18 and TRBJ1-5; unclear D gene. Trimming removed 4 bases from V and 0 bases from J, with 4 bases in between. This CDR3 is built from 13 residues. CDR1 and CDR2 from the germline V gene are KGHSH and LQKENI. CDR3 in DNA: TGTGCCAGCTCACTCAGTAGCAATCAGCCCCAGCATTTT. Translation gives CASSLSSNQPQHF.

The chain carries TRBV27 and TRBJ2-3, with 7 nucleotides matching TRBD2. J gave up 0 bases and V 2 bases, and 5 bases lay outside the gene matches. Germline V gene sequence: CDR1 MNHEY, CDR2 SMNVEV (reference sequence). This CDR3 contains 16 residues. The CDR3 DNA reads as TGTGCCAGCAGTTTACTCAGCGGGATAAGCACAGATACGCAGTATTTT. Protein sequence: CASSLLSGISTDTQYF.